This TCR beta chain was sequenced during a study of cytomegalovirus exposure and HLA in healthy donors. At the level of the study: Among about 179 million T cells, an earlier analysis found 117 million unique TCR beta sequences. Study-wide results and caveats: It was 150 to 200 TCR beta chains that were listed as cytomegalovirus-associated. Later work found most CMV-associated TCR beta chains apparently HLA-restricted.

This clone was found once. Its specificity is unknown. The PCR made use of 60 Vbeta and 13 Jbeta primers. Measured with immunoSEQ multiplex PCR; TCRdb has only the in-frame clones, and not every one. Of about 130,000 clones listed, approximately 79% are singletons. The CDR3 covers 15 residues. V shed 5 bases and J 7 bases; nucleotides not matched to a gene: 8. Germline V gene data show CDR1 as LNHDA and CDR2 as SQIVND (reference sequence). As for the donors, each was a healthy bone marrow donor. The sequenced sample consisted of PBMCs. This chain connects TRBV19 to TRBJ2-2, with 9 bases fitting TRBD1. The sequence derives from a man aged 35 to 55 in good health and CMV-seropositive. CDR3 loop: CASSRDRVINGELFF. The CDR3 bases are TGTGCCAGTAGTCGGGACAGGGTTATTAACGGGGAGCTGTTTTTT.